This T cell receptor beta chain was obtained from a study of blood T cell repertoires in COVID-19. Study information: Acute and convalescent COVID-19 samples came from the United States, Italy and Spain. PBMCs, B-cell-depleted T cells, or T cells provided the cDNA or gDNA that made up the material.

V gave up 5 bases and J gave up 4 bases; unmatched junction bases: 14. The germline CDR1 and CDR2 sequences are LGHNA and YNFKEQ. CDR3 length equals 18 residues. Original processing notes: By means of reference gene primer amplification, nucleated cell counts were estimated. Generated by immunoSEQ multiplex PCR, the TCRdb table keeps only in-frame clones and is missing some. V, J and clone size are taken as reported in that table, and D and trimming were inferred from the DNA itself. The sample records some 240,000 clones, roughly 89% being singletons. This clone showed up just once. V gene TRBV4-2 combines with J gene TRBJ2-2; 9 nucleotides align to TRBD2. The origin of this receptor is a woman in her thirties or forties who had recovered from COVID-19. The material sequenced was peripheral blood. CDR3 in DNA: TGTGCCAGCAGCGAATTGGCGGGGGGGTTAGTTGGCACCGGGGAGCTGTTTTTT. Translated: CASSELAGGLVGTGELFF.